A single sample is the source of the 8 T cell receptor beta chains below, sequenced in a study of cytomegalovirus exposure and HLA in healthy donors. In the PCR, 60 Vbeta and 13 Jbeta primers were used. The data were produced by immunoSEQ multiplex PCR, yet TCRdb's version contains in-frame clones alone and is incomplete. The sample holds fewer than 200,000 clones; around 82% are singletons and the top ten take 13% to 15%. The source material was PBMCs. All receptors come from a woman in her thirties in good health and CMV-seropositive.

The rearrangement joins TRBV27 to TRBJ1-1; tentative D call: TRBD1 (5 bases). Trimming removed 5 bases from V and 1 base from J, with 17 bases in between. Germline lookup yields CDR1 MNHEY and CDR2 SMNVEV (reference sequence). The CDR3 length is 16 residues. In nucleotides, the CDR3 is TGTGCCAGCAGTCCCGACGTCCGGGGGTGGAACACTGAAGCTTTCTTT. Encoded protein: CASSPDVRGWNTEAFF.

The rearrangement uses TRBV14 and TRBJ2-3; TRBD1 aligns across 9 bases. CDR3 size: 13 residues. Losses at the gene ends were 3 bases for V and 5 bases for J; bases not matched to a gene: 0. Germline V gene data show CDR1 as SGHDN and CDR2 as FVKESK. The CDR3: CASSQDRGDTQYF. For the CDR3, the DNA is TGTGCCAGCAGCCAGGACAGGGGAGATACGCAGTATTTT.

CDR3 sequence reads: CASPAGRISNEQFF. CDR3 DNA sequence: TGTGCCAGTCCGGCGGGGAGGATCTCAAATGAGCAGTTCTTC. This chain connects TRBV19 to TRBJ2-1; TRBD2 is a possible D gene (6 bases). V was clipped by 8 bases and J by 7 bases, with 18 bases between them. Germline V lookup: CDR1 LNHDA, CDR2 SQIVND (reference sequence). CDR3 length: 14 amino acids.

A word on this clone: A junction end diverges from the germline sequence, so it may reflect a read error. The chain carries TRBV19 and TRBJ2-2; D is unresolved. CDR3 length: 15 residues. Germline loops: CDR1 LNHDA, CDR2 SQIVND (reference sequence). CDR3 bases: TGTGCCAGTAGCATAGGGCAGGAGAACACCGGGGAGCTGTTTTTT. Translated, it gives CASSIGQENTGELFF.

The rearrangement uses TRBV7-3 and TRBJ2-2; TRBD2 aligns across 12 bases. The CDR3 is made up of 15 amino acids. Per germline, CDR1 SGHTA and CDR2 FQGTGA. J lost 7 bases, V lost 4 bases, and 4 bases had no gene match. CDR3 in DNA: TGTGCCAGCAGCTCTAGCGGGGGGGCCTTCGGGGAGCTGTTTTTT. Translated, it gives CASSSSGGAFGELFF.

V usage is TRBV5-6 and J usage is TRBJ1-2, with 10 bases that match TRBD1. The V gene end was trimmed by 0 bases and the J gene end by 4 bases; junction bases not matched to a gene: 6. The CDR3 has 16 amino acids. Germline V lookup: CDR1 SGHDT, CDR2 YYEEEE. This CDR3 is CASSLEETGGIYGYTF. CDR3 coding DNA: TGTGCCAGCAGCTTGGAAGAGACAGGGGGCATCTATGGCTACACCTTC.

The genes are TRBV7-6 and TRBJ2-5; 7 bases are a match to TRBD2. Trimming at V came to 6 bases and at J to 5 bases, leaving 12 bases not matched to a gene. The V gene's germline CDR1 is SGHVS and CDR2 FNYEAQ. The CDR3 is 15 amino acids. The CDR3 region is CASSRLGGRDETQYF. DNA of the CDR3: TGTGCCAGCAGTCGCCTCGGAGGGAGGGACGAGACCCAGTACTTC.

This clone has a single count. This rearrangement joins TRBV27 to TRBJ2-1; TRBD2 might be the D (5 bases). The germline CDR1 and CDR2 sequences are MNHEY and SMNVEV (reference sequence). Trimming shortened V by 5 bases and J by 8 bases, and 13 bases separated the two germline ends. The length of the CDR3 is 13 residues. In DNA, the CDR3 is TGTGCCAGCAGTCCGCCACTAGTCGATGAGCAGTTCTTC. This codes for CASSPPLVDEQFF.